These 18 T cell receptor beta chains came from one sample sequenced in a study of T cells in localized non-small cell lung cancer. Assay used: immunoSEQ multiplex PCR; TCRdb lists only in-frame clones, some missing. The sample lists 25,000 to 40,000 clones; approximately 78% were seen once. Material: peripheral blood, obtained before any cancer treatment. The receptors derive from a male donor at least 60 years old with stage II squamous cell lung carcinoma.

This clone showed up just once. The chain combines TRBV7-8 with TRBJ2-1, with a tentative D call TRBD1 (6 bases). V dropped 0 bases and J dropped 11 bases, with 11 bases sitting between them. In germline, CDR1 is SGHVS, CDR2 FQNEAQ. This CDR3 has 13 amino acids. CDR3 coding DNA: TGTGCCAGCAGCTTAGCTAACAGGGCCCAGCAGTTCTTC. It codes for CASSLANRAQQFF.

This sequence joins TRBV5-1 and TRBJ2-5; 7 nucleotides align to TRBD1. The CDR3 is made up of 14 amino acids. The germline CDR1 and CDR2 sequences are SGHRS and YFSETQ. The V and J ends lost 0 bases and 1 base, in that order; junction bases with no gene match: 0. The CDR3 spells CASSLAGGQETQYF. The CDR3 nucleotides read TGCGCCAGCAGCTTGGCAGGGGGCCAAGAGACCCAGTACTTC.

The chain recombines TRBV5-5 with TRBJ2-3; D perhaps matches TRBD1 (5 bases). Trimming took 7 bases from V and 2 from J, leaving 14 bases between them. CDR1 is SGHKS, CDR2 YYEKEE, per germline (reference sequence). The CDR3 totals 14 residues. The CDR3 loop reads CASWLDTLTDTQYF. CDR3 DNA: TGTGCCAGCTGGTTGGACACACTCACAGATACGCAGTATTTT.

CDR3 region: CASNPTGLYGYTF. CDR3 nucleotides: TGCGCCAGCAACCCCACAGGGCTTTATGGCTACACCTTC. The chain combines TRBV10-2 with TRBJ1-2; possible D gene TRBD1, 6 bases. In germline, CDR1 is WSHSY, CDR2 SAAADI. The CDR3 has 13 residues. Trimming shortened V by 7 bases and J by 5 bases, and 14 bases separated the two germline ends.

The table lists this clone with a few counts. Other DNA sequences in the same sample also yield this CDR3. The chain uses TRBV14 and TRBJ1-1; D gene uncertain. The CDR3 has 14 amino acids. Germline-derived CDR1 and CDR2 are SGHDN and FVKESK. V was pared by 1 base and J by 4 bases, with 10 bases between. This CDR3 reads CASSQVYGGTEAFF. The CDR3 DNA reads as TGTGCCAGCAGCCAAGTATACGGAGGCACTGAAGCTTTCTTT.

The CDR3 nucleotides read TGTGCCAGCAGTTTTTCGACAGGGATAACTTACGAGCAGTACTTC. Amino acid sequence: CASSFSTGITYEQYF. This chain connects TRBV27 to TRBJ2-7, with 7 bases fitting TRBD1. Germline-derived CDR1 and CDR2 are MNHEY and SMNVEV (reference sequence). The CDR3 loop spans 15 amino acids. V shed 3 bases and J 4 bases; nucleotides not matched to a gene: 9.

The chain joins TRBV5-1 to TRBJ2-1, with TRBD2 identical over 9 bases. The CDR3 sequence is 12 residues long. CDR1 and CDR2 (germline): SGHRS, YFSETQ. With V trimmed by 5 bases and J by 8 bases, 2 bases remained unmatched. CDR3 residues: CASSLAGDEQFF. The CDR3 nucleotides are TGCGCCAGCAGTTTAGCGGGAGATGAGCAGTTCTTC.

This clone turned up a few times. This sequence joins TRBV7-2 and TRBJ1-2, with TRBD1 identical over 9 bases. CDR3 length: 17 residues. V trimming: 1 base; J trimming: 3 bases; junction bases outside the gene matches: 9. The germline gives CDR1 SGHTA, CDR2 FQGNSA. CDR3 coding DNA: TGTGCCAGCAGCTTAGTGGGACAGGGTGCCTTTGACTATGGCTACACCTTC. It specifies CASSLVGQGAFDYGYTF.

This clone was picked up a small number of times. The rearrangement uses TRBV15 and TRBJ1-5; tentative D call: TRBD1 (5 bases). CDR3 size: 14 residues. The germline CDR1 and CDR2 sequences are LNHNV and YYDKDF (reference sequence). Trimming pared 1 base from V and 5 bases from J, leaving 9 bases between. In DNA, the CDR3 is TGTGCCACCAGCAGAGCGAGGGGCGATCAGCCCCAGCATTTT. It is translated as CATSRARGDQPQHF.

The chain uses TRBV6-1 and TRBJ1-2; D gene unclear. Germline V gives CDR1 MNHNS, CDR2 SASEGT. Trimming stripped 3 bases from V and 8 bases from J, with 10 bases between. The CDR3 length is 12 residues. CDR3 amino acids: CASSEPLGGYTF. CDR3 bases: TGTGCCAGCAGTGAGCCATTAGGGGGCTACACCTTC.

The J gene is TRBJ2-3, the V gene TRBV5-4; D may be TRBD2 (6 bases). The CDR3 consists of 16 residues. V was cut by 1 base and J by 1 base, with 13 bases left in between. Germline V lookup: CDR1 SGHNT, CDR2 YYREEE (reference sequence). The CDR3 DNA is TGTGCCAGCAGCTTGCTGGGGAGCGGGCGCACAGATACGCAGTATTTT. Its translation: CASSLLGSGRTDTQYF.

The chain links TRBV18 to TRBJ1-2; no clear D gene. Trimming pared 6 bases from V and 3 bases from J, leaving 11 bases between. The CDR3 loop spans 13 amino acids. CDR1 and CDR2 from the germline V gene are KGHSH and LQKENI. DNA for the CDR3: TGTGCCAGCTCCCTGGGCGGGGACTATGGCTACACCTTC. Translated, it gives CASSLGGDYGYTF.

V and J are TRBV29-1 and TRBJ2-1; D perhaps matches TRBD2 (5 bases). Germline CDR1 reads SQVTM; CDR2 reads ANQGSEA. The CDR3 has 17 residues. Trimming removed 1 base at V and 9 bases at J, with 25 bases between. CDR3 protein: CSVEAPPEARWDGEQFF. The CDR3 nucleotides are TGCAGCGTTGAAGCCCCTCCGGAGGCCAGGTGGGATGGTGAGCAGTTCTTC.

V usage is TRBV5-1 and J usage is TRBJ1-4; tentative D call: TRBD1 (6 bases). V was trimmed by 6 bases and J by 8 bases, leaving 20 bases between them. Germline V lookup: CDR1 SGHRS, CDR2 YFSETQ. The CDR3 loop spans 15 amino acids. The CDR3 DNA reads TGCGCCAGCAAGGGGTTCAGGGGAGAAAAGGAAAAACTGTTTTTT. It is translated as CASKGFRGEKEKLFF.

V gene TRBV2 combines with J gene TRBJ1-2; 9 nucleotides match TRBD1. Germline-derived CDR1 and CDR2 are SNHLY and FYNNEI. Trimming cost V 6 bases and J 6 bases; bases outside gene matches: 8. The CDR3 has 14 residues. The CDR3 nucleotides read TGTGCCAGCAGCCCCGACAGGGGGGCTGATGGCTACACCTTC. Translating it yields CASSPDRGADGYTF.

The chain is built from TRBV11-2 and TRBJ2-5; D not resolved. Germline V gene lookup returns CDR1 SGHAT and CDR2 FQNNGV. There are 13 residues in the CDR3. Deletions cut 2 bases from V and 5 bases from J, with 9 bases between. The CDR3 nucleotides are TGTGCCAGCAGCTTATACTCGGCCGAGACCCAGTACTTC. Encoded protein: CASSLYSAETQYF.

This chain joins TRBV5-1 and TRBJ1-1, with D possibly TRBD1 on 6 matching bases. Between the trimmed V and J ends, which lost 6 bases and 2 bases, there was a span of 14 bases. CDR3 length: 14 amino acids. The germline gives CDR1 SGHRS, CDR2 YFSETQ. The CDR3 reads CASNPLGTNTEAFF. Here the CDR3 DNA reads TGCGCCAGCAACCCCCTAGGGACAAACACTGAAGCTTTCTTT.

The chain uses TRBV19 and TRBJ2-2, with D uncertain. V lost 4 bases and J lost 2, with 11 bases in between. CDR1 LNHDA and CDR2 SQIVND come from the germline V gene (reference sequence). The CDR3 has 15 residues. The CDR3 loop reads CASSNRPQNTGELFF. As DNA, the CDR3 is TGTGCCAGTAGTAATCGGCCGCAAAACACCGGGGAGCTGTTTTTT.